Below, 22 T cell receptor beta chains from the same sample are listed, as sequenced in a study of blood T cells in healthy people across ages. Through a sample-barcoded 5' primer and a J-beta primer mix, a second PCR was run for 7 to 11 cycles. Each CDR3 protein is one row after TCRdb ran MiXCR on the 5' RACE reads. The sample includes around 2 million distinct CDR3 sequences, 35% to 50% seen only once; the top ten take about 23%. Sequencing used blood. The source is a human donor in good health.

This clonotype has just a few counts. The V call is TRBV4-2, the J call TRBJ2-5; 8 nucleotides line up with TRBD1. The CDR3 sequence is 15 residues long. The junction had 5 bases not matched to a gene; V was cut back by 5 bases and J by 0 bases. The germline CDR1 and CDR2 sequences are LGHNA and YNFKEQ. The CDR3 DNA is TGTGCCAGCAGCACCGACAGGGGAAACCAAGAGACCCAGTACTTC. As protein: CASSTDRGNQETQYF.

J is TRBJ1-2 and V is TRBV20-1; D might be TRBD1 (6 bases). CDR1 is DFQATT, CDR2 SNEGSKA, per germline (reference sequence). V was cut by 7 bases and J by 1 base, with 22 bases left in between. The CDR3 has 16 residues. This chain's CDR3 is CSGLKRQAGNNYGYTF. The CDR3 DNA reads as TGCAGTGGTTTAAAACGACAGGCCGGTAATAACTATGGCTACACCTTC.

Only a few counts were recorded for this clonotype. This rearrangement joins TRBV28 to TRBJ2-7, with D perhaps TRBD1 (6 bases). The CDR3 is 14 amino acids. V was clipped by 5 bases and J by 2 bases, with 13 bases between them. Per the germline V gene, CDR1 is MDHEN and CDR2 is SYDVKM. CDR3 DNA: TGTGCCAGCAGTGAAACAGGGATAACCTACGAGCAGTACTTC. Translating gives CASSETGITYEQYF.

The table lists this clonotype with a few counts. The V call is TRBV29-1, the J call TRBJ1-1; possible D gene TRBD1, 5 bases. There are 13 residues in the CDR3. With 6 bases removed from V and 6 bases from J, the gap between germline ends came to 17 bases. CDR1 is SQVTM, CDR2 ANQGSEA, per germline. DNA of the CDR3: TGCAGCGTATCGGGACCGACGGACGCTGAAGCTTTCTTT. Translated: CSVSGPTDAEAFF.

CDR3 sequence (DNA): TGTGCCAGCAGCTTAGCGCTGGGGACACGGTCTAATTCACCCCTCCACTTT. This gives the protein CASSLALGTRSNSPLHF. V usage is TRBV7-9 and J usage is TRBJ1-6, with TRBD1 as a possible D gene (6 bases). V was pared by 0 bases and J by 6 bases, with 15 bases between. The CDR3 spans 17 residues. Germline CDR1 SEHNR, CDR2 FQNEAQ (reference sequence).

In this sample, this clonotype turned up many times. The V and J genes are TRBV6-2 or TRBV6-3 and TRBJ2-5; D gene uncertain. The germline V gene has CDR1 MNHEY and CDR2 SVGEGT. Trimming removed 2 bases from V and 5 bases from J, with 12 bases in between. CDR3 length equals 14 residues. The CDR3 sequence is CASSYVQVKETQYF. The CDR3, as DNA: TGTGCCAGCAGTTACGTGCAGGTCAAGGAGACCCAGTACTTC.

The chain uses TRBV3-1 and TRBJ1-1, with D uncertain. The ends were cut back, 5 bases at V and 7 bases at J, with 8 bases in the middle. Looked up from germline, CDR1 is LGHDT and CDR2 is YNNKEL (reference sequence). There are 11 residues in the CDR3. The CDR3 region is CASSDNYEAFF. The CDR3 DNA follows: TGTGCCAGCAGCGACAACTATGAAGCTTTCTTT.

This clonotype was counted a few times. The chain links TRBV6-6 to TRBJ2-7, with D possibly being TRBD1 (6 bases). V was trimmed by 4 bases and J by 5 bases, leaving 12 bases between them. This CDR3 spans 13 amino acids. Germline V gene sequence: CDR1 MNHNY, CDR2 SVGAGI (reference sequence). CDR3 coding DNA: TGTGCCAGCAGTTCTACAGGGTCCCACGAGCAGTACTTC. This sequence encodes CASSSTGSHEQYF.

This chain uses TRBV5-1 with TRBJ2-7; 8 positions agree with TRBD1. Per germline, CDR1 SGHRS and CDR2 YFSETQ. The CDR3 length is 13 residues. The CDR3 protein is CAYQGAPGYEQYF. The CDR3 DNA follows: TGCGCGTACCAGGGGGCGCCGGGCTACGAGCAGTACTTC.

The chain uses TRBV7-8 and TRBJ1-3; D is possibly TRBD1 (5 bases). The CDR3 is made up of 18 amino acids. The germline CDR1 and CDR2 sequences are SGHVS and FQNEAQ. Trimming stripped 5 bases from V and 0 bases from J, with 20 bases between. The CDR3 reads CASSPWEGAPNSGNTIYF. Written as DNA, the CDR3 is TGTGCCAGCAGCCCGTGGGAAGGGGCTCCCAACTCTGGAAACACCATATATTTT.

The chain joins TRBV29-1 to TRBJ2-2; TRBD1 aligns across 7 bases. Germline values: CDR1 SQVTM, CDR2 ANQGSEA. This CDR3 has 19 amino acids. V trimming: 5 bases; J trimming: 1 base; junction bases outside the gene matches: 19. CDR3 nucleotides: TGCAGCGTTCCCAATCTGGCAGGGGGAGATCGGAGGAACACCGGGGAGCTGTTTTTT. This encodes CSVPNLAGGDRRNTGELFF.

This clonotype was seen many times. The CDR3 is CASSRDGGSTDTQYF. The CDR3 DNA sequence: TGTGCCAGCAGCCGTGATGGCGGGAGCACAGATACGCAGTATTTT. V usage is TRBV6-1 and J usage is TRBJ2-3; tentative D call: TRBD2 (5 bases). CDR3 length: 15 amino acids. V was cut by 6 bases and J by 0 bases, with 13 bases left in between. Germline CDR1 MNHNS, CDR2 SASEGT.

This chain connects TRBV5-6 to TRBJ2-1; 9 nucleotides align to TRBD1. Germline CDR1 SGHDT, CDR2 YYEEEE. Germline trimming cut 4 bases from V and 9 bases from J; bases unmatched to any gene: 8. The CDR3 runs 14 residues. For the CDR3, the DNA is TGTGCCAGCAGCCGGGACAGGGCTGTGGGTGAGCAGTTCTTC. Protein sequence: CASSRDRAVGEQFF.

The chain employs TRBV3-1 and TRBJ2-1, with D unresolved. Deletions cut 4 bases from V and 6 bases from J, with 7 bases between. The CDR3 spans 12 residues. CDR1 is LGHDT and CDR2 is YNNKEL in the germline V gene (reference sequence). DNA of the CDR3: TGTGCCAGCAGCCCCAACCCCAATGAGCAGTTCTTC. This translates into CASSPNPNEQFF.

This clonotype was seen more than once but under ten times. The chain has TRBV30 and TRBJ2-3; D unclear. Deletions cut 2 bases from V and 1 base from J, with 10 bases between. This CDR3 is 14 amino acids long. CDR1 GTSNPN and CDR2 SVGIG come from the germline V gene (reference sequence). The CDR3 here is CAWSHHRGTDTQYF. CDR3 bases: TGTGCCTGGAGTCACCACAGAGGCACAGATACGCAGTATTTT.

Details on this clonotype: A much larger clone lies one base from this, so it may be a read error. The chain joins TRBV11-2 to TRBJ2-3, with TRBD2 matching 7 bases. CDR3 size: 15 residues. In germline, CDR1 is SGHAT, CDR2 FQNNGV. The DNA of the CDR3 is TGTGCCAGCAGCTTTCTCGGGGGGATCACAGATACGCGGTATTTT. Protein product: CASSFLGGITDTRYF.

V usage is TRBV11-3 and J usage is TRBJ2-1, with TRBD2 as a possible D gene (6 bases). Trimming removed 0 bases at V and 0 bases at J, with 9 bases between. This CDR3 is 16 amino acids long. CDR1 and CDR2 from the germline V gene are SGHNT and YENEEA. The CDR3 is CASSLEGGDSYNEQFF. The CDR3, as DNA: TGTGCCAGCAGCTTAGAAGGCGGGGACTCCTACAATGAGCAGTTCTTC.

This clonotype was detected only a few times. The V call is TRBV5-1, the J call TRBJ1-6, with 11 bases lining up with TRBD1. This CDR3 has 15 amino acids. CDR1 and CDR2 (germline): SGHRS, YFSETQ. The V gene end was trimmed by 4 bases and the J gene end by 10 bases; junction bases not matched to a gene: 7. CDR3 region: CASSIRTGGESPLHF. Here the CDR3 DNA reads TGCGCCAGCAGCATACGGACAGGGGGCGAATCACCCCTCCACTTT.

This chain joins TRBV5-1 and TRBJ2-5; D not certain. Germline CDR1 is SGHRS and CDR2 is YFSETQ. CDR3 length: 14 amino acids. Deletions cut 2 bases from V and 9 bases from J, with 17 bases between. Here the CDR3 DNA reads TGCGCCAGCAGCTTCGGTCCCCCGGGTGGAGCCCAGTACTTC. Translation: CASSFGPPGGAQYF.

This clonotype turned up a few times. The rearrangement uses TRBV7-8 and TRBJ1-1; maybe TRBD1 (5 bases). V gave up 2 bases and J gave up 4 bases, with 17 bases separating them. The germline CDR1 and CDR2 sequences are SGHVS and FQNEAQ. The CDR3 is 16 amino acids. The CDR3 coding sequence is TGTGCCAGCAGCTTAAAATGGGGAGGGGTACCCACTGAAGCTTTCTTT. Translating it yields CASSLKWGGVPTEAFF.

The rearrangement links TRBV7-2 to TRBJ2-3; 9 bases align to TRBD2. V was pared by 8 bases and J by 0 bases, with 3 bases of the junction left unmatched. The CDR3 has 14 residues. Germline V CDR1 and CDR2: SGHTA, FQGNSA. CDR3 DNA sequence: TGTGCCAGCCTAGCGGGGCCCAGCACAGATACGCAGTATTTT. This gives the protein CASLAGPSTDTQYF.

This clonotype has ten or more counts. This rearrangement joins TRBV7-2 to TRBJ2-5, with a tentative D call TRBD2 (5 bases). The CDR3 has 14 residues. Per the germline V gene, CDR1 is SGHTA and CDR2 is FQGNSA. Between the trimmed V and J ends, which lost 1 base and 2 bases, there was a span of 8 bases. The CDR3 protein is CASSLVRAQETQYF. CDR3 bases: TGTGCCAGCAGCTTAGTGCGGGCACAAGAGACCCAGTACTTC.